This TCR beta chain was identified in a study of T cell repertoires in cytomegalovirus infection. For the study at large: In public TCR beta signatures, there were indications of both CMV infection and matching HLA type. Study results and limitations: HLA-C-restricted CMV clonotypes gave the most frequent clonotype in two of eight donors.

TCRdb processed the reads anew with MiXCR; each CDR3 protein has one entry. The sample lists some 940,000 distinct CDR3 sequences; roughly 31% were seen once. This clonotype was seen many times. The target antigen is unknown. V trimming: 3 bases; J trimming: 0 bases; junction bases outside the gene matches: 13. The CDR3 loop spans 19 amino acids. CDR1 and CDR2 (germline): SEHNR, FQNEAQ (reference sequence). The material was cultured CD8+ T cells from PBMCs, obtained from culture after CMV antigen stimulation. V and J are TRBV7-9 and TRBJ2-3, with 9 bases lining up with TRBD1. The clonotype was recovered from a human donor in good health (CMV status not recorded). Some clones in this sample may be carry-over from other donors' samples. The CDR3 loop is CASSFGTGWHWFSTDTQYF. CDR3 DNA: TGTGCCAGCAGCTTCGGGACAGGGTGGCATTGGTTTAGCACAGATACGCAGTATTTT.